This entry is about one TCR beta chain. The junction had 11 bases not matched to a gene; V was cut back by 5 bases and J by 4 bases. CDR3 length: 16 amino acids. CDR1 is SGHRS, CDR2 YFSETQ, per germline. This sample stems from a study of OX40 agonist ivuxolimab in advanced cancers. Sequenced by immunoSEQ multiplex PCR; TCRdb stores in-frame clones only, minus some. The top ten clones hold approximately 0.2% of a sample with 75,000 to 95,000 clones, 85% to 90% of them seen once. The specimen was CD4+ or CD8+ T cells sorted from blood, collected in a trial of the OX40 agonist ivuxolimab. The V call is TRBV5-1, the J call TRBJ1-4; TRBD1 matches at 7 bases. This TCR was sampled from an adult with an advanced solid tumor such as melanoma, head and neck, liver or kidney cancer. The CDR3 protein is CASSRQGSRDNEKLFF. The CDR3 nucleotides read TGCGCCAGCAGTCGACAGGGTAGTAGGGATAATGAAAAACTGTTTTTT.